These 22 T cell receptor beta chains were sequenced from one sample in a study of identical twins. MiXCR was run by TCRdb on the 5' RACE reads, yielding one entry per CDR3 protein. In the table there are about 260,000 distinct CDR3 sequences, roughly 7% of which are singletons. In addition, the sample was reused for a study of yellow fever vaccine responses in identical twins.

The specimen sequenced was memory (CD45RO+) T cells sorted from blood. These receptors came from a woman under 30 in good health.

This clonotype occurred many times. J is TRBJ1-1 and V is TRBV5-1, with D hard to call. Germline assignment: CDR1 SGHRS and CDR2 YFSETQ. This CDR3 is built from 13 residues. V was trimmed by 3 bases and J by 4 bases, leaving 10 bases between them. The CDR3 DNA follows: TGCGCCAGCAGCTATGACGGCCCCACTGAAGCTTTCTTT. Translating it yields CASSYDGPTEAFF.

The chain recombines TRBV11-2 with TRBJ2-3, with 8 bases aligning to TRBD2. Looked up from germline, CDR1 is SGHAT and CDR2 is FQNNGV. The junction had 7 bases not matched to a gene; V was cut back by 3 bases and J by 2 bases. CDR3 length: 16 residues. CDR3 residues: CASSFTSGGVTDTQYF. The DNA of the CDR3 is TGTGCCAGCAGCTTCACATCGGGGGGGGTCACAGATACGCAGTATTTT.

This chain connects TRBV3-1 to TRBJ2-1; TRBD2 might be the D (5 bases). V gave up 2 bases and J gave up 8 bases, with 7 bases separating them. The CDR3 length is 12 residues. The germline gives CDR1 LGHDT, CDR2 YNNKEL (reference sequence). As DNA, the CDR3 is TGTGCCAGCAGCCAACACGGGGATGAGCAGTTCTTC. Translating it yields CASSQHGDEQFF.

This clonotype was detected many times. In nucleotides, the CDR3 is TGTGCCAGCAGCTTAGCTGGACTCCCCACAGATACGCAGTATTTT. It encodes CASSLAGLPTDTQYF. The chain joins TRBV7-2 to TRBJ2-3, with D possibly TRBD2 on 5 matching bases. The germline V gene encodes CDR1 SGHTA and CDR2 FQGNSA. Trimming took off 0 bases at V and 2 bases at J, with 9 bases between the two ends. This CDR3 region has 15 residues.

The sample holds many counts of this clonotype. The chain carries TRBV6-1 and TRBJ2-1; 12 nucleotides agree with TRBD2. V lost 6 bases to trimming and J lost 8 bases; unmatched junction nucleotides: 11. Germline CDR1 reads MNHNS; CDR2 reads SASEGT. The CDR3 spans 16 residues. CDR3 coding DNA: TGTGCCAGCAGACCCTACCTAGCGGGAGGGCCCCATGAGCAGTTCTTC. Amino acid sequence: CASRPYLAGGPHEQFF.

This clonotype was detected only a few times. This chain uses TRBV6-1 with TRBJ1-1; 7 nucleotides line up with TRBD1. V gave up 4 bases and J gave up 13 bases; unmatched junction bases: 9. Germline V gene data show CDR1 as MNHNS and CDR2 as SASEGT. This CDR3 contains 12 residues. CDR3 in DNA: TGTGCCAGCAGTGCCTCAGGGGGGAGGGTTTTCTTT. Protein product: CASSASGGRVFF.

Many counts were recorded for this clonotype. The chain links TRBV7-2 to TRBJ1-1; no reliable D call. This CDR3 is built from 16 residues. V shed 5 bases and J shed 0 bases, with 16 bases lying between them. Germline V gene sequence: CDR1 SGHTA, CDR2 FQGNSA. This CDR3 reads CASSPPARGMNTEAFF. In DNA, the CDR3 is TGTGCCAGCAGCCCGCCCGCACGAGGGATGAACACTGAAGCTTTCTTT.

Remarks on this clonotype: One end of the junction does not line up with germline, which may come from a read error. V is TRBV3-1 and J is TRBJ2-2; D is tentatively TRBD1 or TRBD2 (6 bases each). Germline V gene lookup returns CDR1 LGHDT and CDR2 YNNKEL (reference sequence). The CDR3 runs 15 residues. For the CDR3, the DNA is TGTGCCAACAGCCGGGGGCTACAGAACACCGGGGAGCTGTTTTTT. Translated, it gives CANSRGLQNTGELFF.

The chain uses TRBV7-9 and TRBJ2-1; possible D gene TRBD1, 8 bases. The CDR3 has 17 residues. The ends were cut back, 5 bases at V and 3 bases at J, with 20 bases in the middle. The germline V gene encodes CDR1 SEHNR and CDR2 FQNEAQ (reference sequence). The CDR3 bases are TGTGCCAGCAGCAGTACCAGACAGGGGACTATCTACAATGAGCAGTTCTTC. Its protein is CASSSTRQGTIYNEQFF.

This clonotype was counted at least ten times. The CDR3 DNA reads TGTGCCAGCACCCTACGGGCGGACAGGGGACCTTACAATGAGCAGTTCTTC. Translating it yields CASTLRADRGPYNEQFF. V gene TRBV28 combines with J gene TRBJ2-1; 9 nucleotides agree with TRBD1. The CDR3 sequence is 17 residues long. Germline CDR1 MDHEN, CDR2 SYDVKM. The V gene end was trimmed by 7 bases and the J gene end by 4 bases; junction bases not matched to a gene: 14. The whole variable domain, remainder taken from reference TRBV28 and TRBJ2-1, is DVKVTQSSRYLVKRTGEKVFLECVQDMDHENMFWYRQDPGLGLRLIYFSYDVKMKEKGDIPEGYSVSREKKERFSLILESASTNQTSMYLCASTLRADRGPYNEQFFGPGTRLTVL.

This clonotype has a handful of counts. V is TRBV27 and J is TRBJ2-2; D is unclear. There are 13 residues in the CDR3. CDR1 is MNHEY, CDR2 SMNVEV, per germline (reference sequence). Trimming stripped 4 bases from V and 0 bases from J, with 3 bases between. The CDR3 sequence: CASSSANTGELFF. The CDR3, as DNA: TGTGCCAGCAGTTCTGCGAACACCGGGGAGCTGTTTTTT.

This rearrangement joins TRBV7-2 to TRBJ2-7; 9 bases line up with TRBD2. The CDR3 consists of 16 residues. Germline-derived CDR1 and CDR2 are SGHTA and FQGNSA. The junction had 12 bases not matched to a gene; V was cut back by 4 bases and J by 5 bases. CDR3 sequence (DNA): TGTGCCAGCAGCTCGACTAGCGGTCGAATTCTGGACGAGCAGTACTTC. It yields the protein CASSSTSGRILDEQYF. Full variable domain (rest looked up from reference TRBV7-2 and TRBJ2-7): GAGVSQSPSNKVTEKGKDVELRCDPISGHTALYWYRQSLGQGLEFLIYFQGNSAPDKSGLPSDRFSAERTGGSVSTLTIQRTQQEDSAVYLCASSSTSGRILDEQYFGPGTRLTVT.

The chain carries TRBV5-5 and TRBJ2-5, with D unclear. Germline CDR1 is SGHKS and CDR2 is YYEKEE (reference sequence). CDR3 size: 13 residues. V gave up 0 bases and J gave up 3 bases, with 6 bases separating them. In nucleotides, the CDR3 is TGTGCCAGCAGCTTGGTATCAAAAGAGACCCAGTACTTC. Translation gives CASSLVSKETQYF.

This clonotype has ten or more counts. The chain is built from TRBV3-1 and TRBJ2-7, with TRBD1 as a possible D gene (6 bases). Per the germline V gene, CDR1 is LGHDT and CDR2 is YNNKEL (reference sequence). Trimming took 5 bases from V and 4 from J, leaving 21 bases between them. The CDR3 has 16 amino acids. CDR3 loop: CASSSGTQGRVYEQYF. CDR3 coding DNA: TGTGCCAGCAGCTCCGGGACACAAGGGAGAGTTTACGAGCAGTACTTC.

This clonotype was counted many times. The rearrangement uses TRBV5-1 and TRBJ2-1, with D tentatively TRBD1 (6 bases). V was shortened by 0 bases and J by 10 bases, with 11 bases between the two germline ends. The CDR3 length is 13 residues. Looked up from germline, CDR1 is SGHRS and CDR2 is YFSETQ. This CDR3 is CASSLGQQGEQFF. DNA of the CDR3: TGCGCCAGCAGCTTGGGTCAACAGGGCGAGCAGTTCTTC.

This clonotype was seen ten or more times. The rearrangement joins TRBV7-9 to TRBJ1-2, with D maybe TRBD1 (5 bases). The germline CDR1 and CDR2 sequences are SEHNR and FQNEAQ (reference sequence). This CDR3 region has 16 residues. V was pared by 5 bases and J by 8 bases, with 24 bases between. The CDR3 nucleotides read TGTGCCAGCAGCGCCGGGACCGCGGCCGCGTTATACGGCTACACCTTC. It specifies CASSAGTAAALYGYTF.

This clonotype was seen ten or more times. The chain is built from TRBV28 and TRBJ1-4, with D perhaps matching TRBD1 (5 bases). This CDR3 contains 15 residues. V was trimmed by 3 bases and J by 7 bases, leaving 15 bases between them. CDR1 is MDHEN, CDR2 SYDVKM, per germline. The chain's CDR3 is CASSFSLRGLEKLFF. The CDR3 coding sequence is TGTGCCAGCAGTTTCTCATTGAGGGGCCTTGAAAAACTGTTTTTT.

The table lists this clonotype with many counts. The DNA for the CDR3 is TGTGCCAGCAGCTTGGGGCCGGGACAGCAGATCTATGGCTACACCTTC. Translation: CASSLGPGQQIYGYTF. The chain uses TRBV5-6 and TRBJ1-2, with TRBD1 matching 7 bases. This CDR3 spans 16 amino acids. The V gene end was trimmed by 0 bases and the J gene end by 4 bases; junction bases not matched to a gene: 9. Germline assignment: CDR1 SGHDT and CDR2 YYEEEE.

This clonotype was recorded a few times. V gene TRBV2 combines with J gene TRBJ1-3; no clear D gene. Germline V gives CDR1 SNHLY, CDR2 FYNNEI. V was trimmed by 4 bases and J by 4 bases, leaving 11 bases between them. CDR3 length equals 14 residues. The CDR3 nucleotides are TGTGCCAGCAGTGGATTGGACTCAGGAAACACCATATATTTT. The encoded protein is CASSGLDSGNTIYF.

This clonotype showed up just a few times. CDR3 in DNA: TGCGCCAGCAGCTCAGGACAGGGTAATGAAAAACTGTTTTTT. It encodes CASSSGQGNEKLFF. The V gene is TRBV5-1, the J gene TRBJ1-4, with 8 positions matching TRBD1. The CDR3 is 14 amino acids. CDR1 is SGHRS, CDR2 YFSETQ, per germline. The junction had 2 bases not matched to a gene; V was cut back by 3 bases and J by 4 bases.

The CDR3 DNA reads TGCAGCGTTTCACAGGGGGCTTGGGGAGAGACCCAGTACTTC. It yields the protein CSVSQGAWGETQYF. The chain uses TRBV29-1 and TRBJ2-5; 9 bases are a match to TRBD1. Germline V gene lookup returns CDR1 SQVTM and CDR2 ANQGSEA. The CDR3 has 14 amino acids. After removal of 5 bases from V and 4 bases from J, the junction contained 8 bases not matched to a gene. The full variable domain, in which reference TRBV29-1 and TRBJ2-5 provide the parts outside the CDR3, is SAVISQKPSRDICQRGTSLTIQCQVDSQVTMMFWYRQQPGQSLTLIATANQGSEATYESGFVIDKFPISRPNLTFSTLTVSNMSPEDSSIYLCSVSQGAWGETQYFGPGTRLLVL.

This chain uses TRBV18 with TRBJ2-3; D is possibly TRBD2 (5 bases). V lost 6 bases to trimming and J lost 2 bases, with 9 bases between them. From germline, CDR1 is KGHSH and CDR2 LQKENI. This CDR3 has 13 residues. The CDR3 reads CASSQRYTDTQYF. In nucleotides, the CDR3 is TGTGCCAGCTCTCAGCGGTACACAGATACGCAGTATTTT.